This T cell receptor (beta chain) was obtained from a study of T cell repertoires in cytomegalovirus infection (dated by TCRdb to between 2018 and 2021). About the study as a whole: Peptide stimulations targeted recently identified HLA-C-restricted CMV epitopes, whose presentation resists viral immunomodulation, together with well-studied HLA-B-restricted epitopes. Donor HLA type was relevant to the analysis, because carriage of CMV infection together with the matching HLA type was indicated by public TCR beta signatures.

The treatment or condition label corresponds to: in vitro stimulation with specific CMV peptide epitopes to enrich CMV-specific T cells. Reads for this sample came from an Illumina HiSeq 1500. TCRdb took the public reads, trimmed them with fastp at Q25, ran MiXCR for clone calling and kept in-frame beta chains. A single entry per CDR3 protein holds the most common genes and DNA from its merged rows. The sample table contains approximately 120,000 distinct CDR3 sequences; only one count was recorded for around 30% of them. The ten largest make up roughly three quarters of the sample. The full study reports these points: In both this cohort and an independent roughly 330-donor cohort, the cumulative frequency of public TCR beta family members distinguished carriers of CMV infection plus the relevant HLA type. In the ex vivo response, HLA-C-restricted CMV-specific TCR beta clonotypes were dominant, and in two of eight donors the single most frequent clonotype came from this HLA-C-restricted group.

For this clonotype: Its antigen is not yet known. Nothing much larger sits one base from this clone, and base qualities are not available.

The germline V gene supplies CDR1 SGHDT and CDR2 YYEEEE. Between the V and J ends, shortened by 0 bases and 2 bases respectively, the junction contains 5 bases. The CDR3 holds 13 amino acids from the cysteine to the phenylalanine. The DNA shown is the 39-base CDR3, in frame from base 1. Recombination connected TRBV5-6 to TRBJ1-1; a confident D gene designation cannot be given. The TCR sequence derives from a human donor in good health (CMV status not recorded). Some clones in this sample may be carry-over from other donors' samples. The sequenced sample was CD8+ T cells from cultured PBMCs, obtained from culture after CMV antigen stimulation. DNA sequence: TGTGCCAGCAGCTTGGCAGTAAACACTGAAGCTTTCTTT. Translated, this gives CASSLAVNTEAFF. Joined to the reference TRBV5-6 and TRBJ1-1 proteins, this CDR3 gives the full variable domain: DAGVTQSPTHLIKTRGQQVTLRCSPKSGHDTVSWYQQALGQGPQFIFQYYEEEERQRGNFPDRFSGHQFPNYSSELNVNALLLGDSALYLCASSLAVNTEAFFGQGTRLTVV.